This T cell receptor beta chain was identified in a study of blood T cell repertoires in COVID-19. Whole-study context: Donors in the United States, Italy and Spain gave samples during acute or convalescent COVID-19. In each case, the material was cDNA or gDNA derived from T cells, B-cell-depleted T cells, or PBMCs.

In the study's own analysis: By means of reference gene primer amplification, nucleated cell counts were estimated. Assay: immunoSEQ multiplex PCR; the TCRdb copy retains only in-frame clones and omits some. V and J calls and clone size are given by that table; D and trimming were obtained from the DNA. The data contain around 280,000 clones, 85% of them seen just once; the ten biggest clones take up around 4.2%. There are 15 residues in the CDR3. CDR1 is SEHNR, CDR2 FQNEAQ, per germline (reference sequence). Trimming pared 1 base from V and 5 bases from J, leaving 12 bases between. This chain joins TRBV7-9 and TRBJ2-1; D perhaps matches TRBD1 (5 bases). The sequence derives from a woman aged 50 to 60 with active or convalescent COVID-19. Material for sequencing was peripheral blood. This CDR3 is CASSLGQGPNNEQFF. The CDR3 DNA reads TGTGCCAGCAGCTTAGGGCAGGGCCCTAACAATGAGCAGTTCTTC.